This is a list of T cell receptor beta chains from one sample in a study of vaccination effects on CD4 cells after COVID-19. Libraries were prepared by immunoSEQ multiplex PCR; TCRdb keeps only in-frame clonotypes and omits some of them. Seen here are 20,000 to 25,000 clones, around 80% observed once, and the top ten hold less than 45%. These receptors' antigens are unknown. This specimen was CD4+ T cells from PBMCs cultured with a peptide pool, taken before COVID-19 vaccination. Receptors originate from a human donor who had a prior SARS-CoV-2 infection. The CDR3 runs from the conserved cysteine through the conserved F or W. Each record gives: J gene, V gene, D gene, clone size, CDR3 DNA, CDR3 protein. The D gene is left open where the match is weak. Only part of the rows carry a size: once, few, many, or a class if the clone is expanded.

J: TRBJ2-2
V: TRBV7-2
D: -
size: -
DNA: TGTGCCAGCAGCTTAGTGGGAGGTACCACCGGGGAGCTGTTTTTT
CDR3: CASSLVGGTTGELFF

J: TRBJ2-3
V: TRBV6-5
D: TRBD2
size: -
DNA: TGTGCCAGCAGGCCTAGCGGGAGTGGGGATACGCAGTATTTT
CDR3: CASRPSGSGDTQYF

J: TRBJ1-2
V: TRBV5-4
D: -
size: -
DNA: TGTGCCAGCAGCACCAAGACCCTAAGTAACTATGGCTACACCTTC
CDR3: CASSTKTLSNYGYTF

J: TRBJ2-3
V: TRBV11-2
D: TRBD2
size: -
DNA: TGTGCCAGCAGCCAACTTACTAGCGGGGGGGCAACAGATACGCAGTATTTT
CDR3: CASSQLTSGGATDTQYF

J: TRBJ2-1
V: TRBV9
D: -
size: -
DNA: TGTGCCAGCAGCGTAGGGAACCCGGGGGACAATGAGCAGTTCTTC
CDR3: CASSVGNPGDNEQFF

J: TRBJ1-1
V: TRBV12-5
D: -
size: -
DNA: TGTGCTAGTTCCGAATCCCGACGTGACACTGAAGCTTTCTTT
CDR3: CASSESRRDTEAFF

J: TRBJ1-4
V: TRBV5-4
D: TRBD1
size: -
DNA: TGTGCCAGCAGCGAGGAAAGGACAGGGGTTGGTGAAAAACTGTTTTTT
CDR3: CASSEERTGVGEKLFF

J: TRBJ1-1
V: TRBV7-2
D: -
size: few
DNA: TGTGCCAGCAGCCCCGATCGTCTCGAAGCTTTCTTT
CDR3: CASSPDRLEAFF

J: TRBJ1-2
V: TRBV19
D: TRBD1
size: -
DNA: TGTGCCAGTAGTCTAGGGTTGGACAGGCTTTATGGCTACACCTTC
CDR3: CASSLGLDRLYGYTF

J: TRBJ1-6
V: TRBV10-3
D: -
size: -
DNA: TGTGCCATCAGTGATCACCGGGACGGTGCTAATTCACCCCTCCACTTT
CDR3: CAISDHRDGANSPLHF

J: TRBJ1-2
V: TRBV11-2
D: -
size: -
DNA: TGTGCCAGCAGCCAAGGGCAGACCTATGGCTACACCTTC
CDR3: CASSQGQTYGYTF

J: TRBJ2-3
V: TRBV6-1
D: -
size: -
DNA: TGTGCCAGCAGTGAAGAGAGGGGGGGCACAGATACGCAGTATTTT
CDR3: CASSEERGGTDTQYF

J: TRBJ2-1
V: TRBV18
D: TRBD2
size: -
DNA: TGTGCCAGCTCACCTCTAGCGGGAGTATCCAATGAGCAGTTCTTC
CDR3: CASSPLAGVSNEQFF

J: TRBJ2-5
V: TRBV9
D: -
size: -
DNA: TGTGCCAGCAGTACCGGGAGTTTTTCCGGGGAGACCCAGTACTTC
CDR3: CASSTGSFSGETQYF

J: TRBJ2-5
V: TRBV18
D: -
size: -
DNA: TGTGCCAGCTCACCATTCGGGGAAGAGACCCAGTACTTC
CDR3: CASSPFGEETQYF

J: TRBJ1-6
V: TRBV7-2
D: -
size: few
DNA: TGTGCCAGCAGCTTTCCCGGGCGGCCCGCTGCGGGTTCACCCCTCCACTTT
CDR3: CASSFPGRPAAGSPLHF

J: TRBJ2-3
V: TRBV2
D: -
size: -
DNA: TGTGCCAGCAGGGTAGGCAGGGGATCTAGCACAGATACGCAGTATTTT
CDR3: CASRVGRGSSTDTQYF

J: TRBJ2-1
V: TRBV27
D: -
size: -
DNA: TGTGCCAGCAGTTTGCAACAATACAATGAGCAGTTCTTC
CDR3: CASSLQQYNEQFF

J: TRBJ1-2
V: TRBV24-1
D: TRBD1
size: once
DNA: TGTGCCACCAGTGACGAGGACAGGAGGTATGGCTACACCTTC
CDR3: CATSDEDRRYGYTF

J: TRBJ2-3
V: TRBV5-1
D: TRBD2
size: -
DNA: TGCGCCAGCAGCTTTGGACTAGAAGCAGATACGCAGTATTTT
CDR3: CASSFGLEADTQYF

J: TRBJ2-7
V: TRBV18
D: TRBD1
size: -
DNA: TGTGCCAGCTCATCTAGCCGGGACAGGGATTTATACGAGCAGTACTTC
CDR3: CASSSSRDRDLYEQYF

J: TRBJ2-7
V: TRBV11-1
D: TRBD2
size: -
DNA: TGTGCCAGCAGCCCCTTGGGGCTAGCGGGGGTTGAGCAGTACTTC
CDR3: CASSPLGLAGVEQYF

J: TRBJ1-2
V: TRBV5-6
D: -
size: -
DNA: TGTGCCAGCAGCGGGGACTTTTCATATGGCTACACCTTC
CDR3: CASSGDFSYGYTF

J: TRBJ2-2
V: TRBV2
D: -
size: -
DNA: TGTGCCAGCATCTTCGGGGGCGCGAACACCGGGGAGCTGTTTTTT
CDR3: CASIFGGANTGELFF

J: TRBJ2-3
V: TRBV7-3
D: -
size: -
DNA: TGTGCCAGCAGCTTGGCCAGCACGCAAATGGGGGATACGCAGTATTTT
CDR3: CASSLASTQMGDTQYF

J: TRBJ1-2
V: TRBV5-1
D: -
size: -
DNA: TGCGCCAGCAGCTTGGCGGTAGGGCTTACAAGTGGCTACACCTTC
CDR3: CASSLAVGLTSGYTF

J: TRBJ2-3
V: TRBV6-5
D: -
size: -
DNA: TGTGCCAGCAGTTCCGACGGCACAGATACGCAGTATTTT
CDR3: CASSSDGTDTQYF

J: TRBJ1-3
V: TRBV5-1
D: -
size: -
DNA: TGCGCCAGCCGACTTTCTACGACGGCCTCTGGAAACACCATATATTTT
CDR3: CASRLSTTASGNTIYF

J: TRBJ2-7
V: TRBV15
D: -
size: -
DNA: TGTGCCACCAGCAGAGACAGGGGCCCCCAGTACTTC
CDR3: CATSRDRGPQYF

J: TRBJ2-1
V: TRBV5-8
D: -
size: -
DNA: TGTGCCAGCAGCTTGGATGGGCCGTACAATGAGCAGTTCTTC
CDR3: CASSLDGPYNEQFF

J: TRBJ1-2
V: TRBV6-2/TRBV6-3
D: TRBD1
size: -
DNA: TGTGCCAGCAGTTACGTCCAGGGGGCTCCCTATGGCTACACCTTC
CDR3: CASSYVQGAPYGYTF

J: TRBJ2-6
V: TRBV6-2/TRBV6-3
D: -
size: -
DNA: TGTGCCAGCAGTTCTACCGGGACTCAGTTTCCGGCTGGGGCCAACGTCCTGACTTTC
CDR3: CASSSTGTQFPAGANVLTF

J: TRBJ2-2
V: TRBV10-3
D: -
size: few
DNA: TGTGCCATCAGTGAGTCAGCCGCCGTATGGGGTCAGCTGTTTTTT
CDR3: CAISESAAVWGQLFF

J: TRBJ2-1
V: TRBV11-2
D: -
size: -
DNA: TGTGCCAGCAGCTTAGAGAAGAAGGAGCAGTTCTTC
CDR3: CASSLEKKEQFF

J: TRBJ1-2
V: TRBV4-2
D: TRBD1
size: -
DNA: TGTGCCAGCAGCCAAGACGCTGGACAGGGACGAAGCTACACCTTC
CDR3: CASSQDAGQGRSYTF

J: TRBJ2-5
V: TRBV4-1
D: -
size: -
DNA: TGCGCCAGCAGCCAAGTTTTTGCCCCGGTTGGAAAGACCCAGTACTTC
CDR3: CASSQVFAPVGKTQYF

J: TRBJ1-1
V: TRBV2
D: -
size: -
DNA: TGTGCCAGCAGCTACACCATGAACACTGAAGCTTTCTTT
CDR3: CASSYTMNTEAFF

J: TRBJ2-5
V: TRBV18
D: -
size: -
DNA: TGTGCCAGCTCACGCGGACTCCAAGAGACCCAGTACTTC
CDR3: CASSRGLQETQYF

J: TRBJ2-3
V: TRBV24-1
D: -
size: -
DNA: TGTGCCACCAGTGATACGCACTATATCGGGGACGGCACAGATACGCAGTATTTT
CDR3: CATSDTHYIGDGTDTQYF

J: TRBJ1-6
V: TRBV6-5
D: -
size: -
DNA: TGTGCCAGCAGTTACGATCGGAATTCACCCCTCCACTTT
CDR3: CASSYDRNSPLHF

J: TRBJ2-5
V: TRBV15
D: TRBD1
size: few
DNA: TGTGCCACCAGCAGGGGGGACAGGGAAGAGACCCAGTACTTC
CDR3: CATSRGDREETQYF

J: TRBJ2-3
V: TRBV11-1
D: -
size: few
DNA: TGTGCCAGCAGCCCTAGCCTAGCAGATACGCAGTATTTT
CDR3: CASSPSLADTQYF

J: TRBJ1-4
V: TRBV19
D: TRBD1
size: once
DNA: TGTGCCAGTAGTGCCCGGGACAGATTAAATGAAAAACTGTTTTTT
CDR3: CASSARDRLNEKLFF

J: TRBJ2-5
V: TRBV18
D: -
size: -
DNA: TGTGCCAGCTCACCCTCTCTTTCGGAGACCCAGTACTTC
CDR3: CASSPSLSETQYF

J: TRBJ2-7
V: TRBV5-6
D: TRBD1
size: -
DNA: TGTGCCAGCAGCTTGGATCCCCGACAGGGTGGCGAGCAGTACTTC
CDR3: CASSLDPRQGGEQYF

J: TRBJ2-7
V: TRBV9
D: -
size: -
DNA: TGTGCCAGCAGCCTTAGCCGGGACCAGAGCTCCTACGAGCAGTACTTC
CDR3: CASSLSRDQSSYEQYF

J: TRBJ1-2
V: TRBV3-1/TRBV3-2
D: -
size: once
DNA: TGTGCCAGCAGCCATGGGGACTATGGCTACACCTTC
CDR3: CASSHGDYGYTF

J: TRBJ2-7
V: TRBV7-2
D: -
size: -
DNA: TGTGCCAGCAGCTTGAGCACTAGAAGCTACGAGCAGTACTTC
CDR3: CASSLSTRSYEQYF

J: TRBJ2-3
V: TRBV18
D: -
size: -
DNA: TGTGCCAGCGGCCCCTCAGATACGCAGTATTTT
CDR3: CASGPSDTQYF

J: TRBJ2-5
V: TRBV19
D: -
size: -
DNA: TGTGCCAGTAGACCCCTAGATTCGGAGACCCAGTACTTC
CDR3: CASRPLDSETQYF

J: TRBJ1-3
V: TRBV9
D: -
size: -
DNA: TGTGCCAGCAGCGTAGACAGAAGCTCTGGAAACACCATATATTTT
CDR3: CASSVDRSSGNTIYF

J: TRBJ2-3
V: TRBV10-3
D: TRBD2
size: -
DNA: TGTGCCATCAGCTTTCTTAGCGGGAGTACAGATACGCAGTATTTT
CDR3: CAISFLSGSTDTQYF